The T cell receptor beta chain under discussion was sequenced for a study of shared T cell receptors in the human thymus. The CDR3 contains 13 residues. Losses at the gene ends were 3 bases for V and 11 bases for J; bases not matched to a gene: 5. Looked up from germline, CDR1 is MNHNS and CDR2 is SASEGT. Sequenced by immunoSEQ multiplex PCR; TCRdb stores in-frame clones only, minus some. The sample holds about 380,000 clones, about 95% seen once. The clonotype comes from a human donor. This chain uses TRBV6-1 with TRBJ2-3; 10 bases fit TRBD2. Sequences were obtained from thymocytes. CDR3 coding DNA: TGTGCCAGCAGTGACCTAGCGGGAGAAGAGCAGTATTTT. Protein sequence: CASSDLAGEEQYF.